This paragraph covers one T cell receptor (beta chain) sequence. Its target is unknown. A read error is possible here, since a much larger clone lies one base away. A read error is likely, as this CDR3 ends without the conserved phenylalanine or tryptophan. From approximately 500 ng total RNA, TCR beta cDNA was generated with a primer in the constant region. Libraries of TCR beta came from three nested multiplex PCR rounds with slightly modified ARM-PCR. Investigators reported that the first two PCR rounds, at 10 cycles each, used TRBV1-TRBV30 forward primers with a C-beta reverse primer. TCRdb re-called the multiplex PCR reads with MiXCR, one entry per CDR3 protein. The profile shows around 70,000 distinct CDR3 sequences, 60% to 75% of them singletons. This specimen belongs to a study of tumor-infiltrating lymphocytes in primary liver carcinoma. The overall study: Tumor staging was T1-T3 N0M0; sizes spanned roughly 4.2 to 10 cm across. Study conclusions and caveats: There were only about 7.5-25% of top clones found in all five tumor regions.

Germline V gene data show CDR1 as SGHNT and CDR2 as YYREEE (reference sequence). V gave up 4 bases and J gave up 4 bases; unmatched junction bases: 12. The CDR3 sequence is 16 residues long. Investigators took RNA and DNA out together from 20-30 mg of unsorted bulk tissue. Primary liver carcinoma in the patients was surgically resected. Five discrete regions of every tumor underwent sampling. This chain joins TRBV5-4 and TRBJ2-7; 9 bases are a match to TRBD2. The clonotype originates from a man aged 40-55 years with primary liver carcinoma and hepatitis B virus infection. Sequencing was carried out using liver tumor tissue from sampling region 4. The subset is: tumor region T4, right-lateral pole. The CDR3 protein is CASSPRTAGGVYEQYL. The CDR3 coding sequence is TGTGCCAGCAGCCCTCGAACGGCGGGAGGGGTATACGAGCAGTACCTC.